These 10 T cell receptor beta chains were all obtained from the same sample, sequenced in a study of tumor and adjacent non-tumor tissue in lung cancer. The library came from three nested PCR rounds adapted from ARM-PCR protocols. TCRdb used MiXCR to reprocess the multiplex PCR reads, holding one entry per CDR3 protein. The sample contains under 100,000 distinct CDR3 sequences, around 70% of which appear only once. The template was RNA from unsorted bulk tissue. The sequenced material came from lung tumor tissue. These receptors all come from a woman aged 70-85 years with non-small cell lung cancer.

A remark on this clonotype: An end of the junction does not agree with germline; a read error may underlie this. This sequence joins TRBV29-1 and TRBJ2-3; 8 positions match TRBD1. CDR1 is SQVTM, CDR2 ANQGSEA, per germline. The CDR3 totals 16 residues. For the CDR3, the DNA is TGTTGCGTTGAAGACACCGGGACAGGCCCCCCAGATACGCAATATTTT. Its translation: CCVEDTGTGPPDTQYF.

This chain joins TRBV28 and TRBJ2-2, with TRBD2 matching 12 bases. CDR3 length: 20 amino acids. J was trimmed by 6 bases and V by 3 bases; bases with no gene match: 17. Germline-derived CDR1 and CDR2 are MDHEN and SYDVKM. CDR3 amino acids: CASSFPLSWTSGISAGELFF. As DNA, the CDR3 is TGTGCCAGCAGTTTCCCCTTATCTTGGACTAGCGGGATTTCCGCCGGGGAGCTGTTTTTT.

This clonotype was seen a few times. Germline and junction disagree at one end, which may indicate a read error. The chain carries TRBV29-1 and TRBJ2-3, with 8 bases lining up with TRBD2. Germline-derived CDR1 and CDR2 are SQVTM and ANQGSEA. The CDR3 totals 15 residues. The CDR3 bases are TGCAGCGTTGCTTCAGCGGGGGAGAGCACAGATACGAAGTATTTT. Translation gives CSVASAGESTDTKYF.

A remark on this clonotype: At one end the junction does not follow the germline gene, possibly because of a read error. The rearrangement uses TRBV4-2 and TRBJ1-1, with D maybe TRBD1 (6 bases). The CDR3 is made up of 15 amino acids. Germline CDR1 and CDR2: LGHNA and YNFKEQ. The CDR3 is CASSQSWQGSTEAFF. CDR3 coding DNA: TGTGCCAGCAGCCAATCGTGGCAGGGGTCGACTGAAGCCTTCTTC.

This clonotype was observed at least ten times. The chain employs TRBV5-5 and TRBJ2-5, with D possibly being TRBD2 (6 bases). V was cut by 2 bases and J by 2 bases, with 13 bases left in between. Germline lookup yields CDR1 SGHKS and CDR2 YYEKEE (reference sequence). CDR3 size: 15 residues. This CDR3 is CASSFWSGGQETQYF. The DNA for the CDR3 is TGTGCCAGCAGCTTCTGGTCAGGAGGGCAAGAGACCCAGTACTTC.

About this clonotype: An end of the junction does not agree with germline; a read error may underlie this. The chain has TRBV6-5 and TRBJ1-2, with 7 bases lining up with TRBD1. The CDR3 sequence is 12 residues long. From germline, CDR1 is MNHEY and CDR2 SVGAGI. CDR3 region: CVSSQTGYDYTF. The CDR3 DNA sequence: TGTGTCAGCAGCCAGACAGGGTATGACTACACCTTC.

In the case of this clonotype: At one end the junction does not follow the germline gene, possibly because of a read error. The rearrangement joins TRBV6-2 or TRBV6-3 to TRBJ1-2; tentatively, D is TRBD1 (6 bases). Germline CDR1 MNHEY, CDR2 SVGEGT. This CDR3 contains 17 residues. The CDR3 region has the DNA TGTACCAGCAGTTACTCCCGGACAGAGAGAGTCTTAGACGGCTACACGTTC. It specifies CTSSYSRTERVLDGYTF.

On this clonotype itself: The CDR3 carries no conserved terminal phenylalanine or tryptophan, so it likely arises from a read error. Here the CDR3 reads CASSRGTSEGGDNEQFP. As DNA, the CDR3 is TGTGCCAGCAGCCGCGGGACTAGCGAGGGCGGTGACAATGAGCAGTTCCCC. This rearrangement joins TRBV4-2 to TRBJ2-1, with 10 bases fitting TRBD2. Germline V lookup: CDR1 LGHNA, CDR2 YNFKEQ. This CDR3 has 17 residues. The junction had 11 bases not matched to a gene; V was cut back by 4 bases and J by 5 bases.

The chain couples TRBV20-1 to TRBJ1-5; TRBD1 matches at 7 bases. In germline, CDR1 is DFQATT, CDR2 SNEGSKA (reference sequence). V dropped 3 bases and J dropped 3; count of bases not matched to a gene: 11. The CDR3 sequence is 16 residues long. In DNA form, the CDR3 reads TGCAGTGCTAGTTGCGGCAGGGGGATTGACAATCAGCCCCAGCATTTT. The encoded protein is CSASCGRGIDNQPQHF.

This clonotype was recorded at least ten times. V and J are TRBV6-6 and TRBJ2-3; a weak D match, TRBD2 (6 bases). The CDR3 length is 14 residues. With 5 bases removed from V and 4 bases from J, the gap between germline ends came to 13 bases. CDR1 and CDR2 (germline): MNHNY, SVGAGI (reference sequence). In DNA form, the CDR3 reads TGTGCCAGCAGTCCCCGGGACTTTCCAGATACGCAGTATTTT. This codes for CASSPRDFPDTQYF.